Following are 29 T cell receptor beta chains from one sample sequenced in a study of cytomegalovirus exposure and HLA in healthy donors. In the PCR, 60 Vbeta and 13 Jbeta primers were used. The method was immunoSEQ multiplex PCR; TCRdb's version includes in-frame clones alone and lacks a portion of them. The sample has some 110,000 clones; more than 80% are singletons. The material sequenced was PBMCs. Source of these receptors: a man in his late teens or twenties in good health and CMV-seronegative.

To note about this clone: The sample holds other DNA sequences that translate to the same CDR3. The chain recombines TRBV9 with TRBJ2-1; 8 nucleotides agree with TRBD2. The CDR3 has 15 amino acids. CDR1 and CDR2 (germline): SGDLS, YYNGEE. With V trimmed by 0 bases and J by 4 bases, 3 bases remained unmatched. CDR3 coding DNA: TGTGCCAGCAGCGTAGGGAGCGGGAGTTACAATGAGCAGTTCTTC. Translated, it gives CASSVGSGSYNEQFF.

The chain is built from TRBV6-6 and TRBJ2-5; possibly TRBD1 for D (5 bases). The last part of the DNA fits TRBJ2-7 better; the J call may be wrong. The CDR3 sequence is 14 residues long. Per germline, CDR1 MNHNY and CDR2 SVGAGI (reference sequence). CDR3 region: CASTVGWTSYEQYF. CDR3 sequence (DNA): TGTGCCAGCACCGTCGGTTGGACATCCTACGAGCAGTACTTC.

The chain carries TRBV25-1 and TRBJ1-3; D call uncertain. The germline V and J ends were trimmed by 3 bases and 4 bases, with 10 bases remaining between them. CDR3 length: 14 residues. Germline CDR1 reads MGHDK; CDR2 reads SYGVNS. The CDR3 DNA is TGTGCCAGCAGTGATACCGGGAGGGGAAACACCATATATTTT. Residues: CASSDTGRGNTIYF.

The chain links TRBV6-5 to TRBJ2-7; D may be TRBD2 (6 bases). CDR3 length equals 14 residues. Trimming cost V 6 bases and J 2 bases, with 14 bases left between them. Germline assignment: CDR1 MNHEY and CDR2 SVGAGI. CDR3 coding DNA: TGTGCCAGCAGCCCCGGGGGAGGTACCTACGAGCAGTACTTC. This codes for CASSPGGGTYEQYF.

The rearrangement joins TRBV6-5 to TRBJ2-3; the D is unclear. The length of the CDR3 is 15 residues. Trimming pared 0 bases from V and 2 bases from J, leaving 9 bases between. Per the germline V gene, CDR1 is MNHEY and CDR2 is SVGAGI. CDR3 coding DNA: TGTGCCAGCAGTTACTCGCGCCTAACCACAGATACGCAGTATTTT. Translated, it gives CASSYSRLTTDTQYF.

This chain joins TRBV6-6 and TRBJ2-1, with TRBD2 matching over 9 bases. With V trimmed by 4 bases and J by 9 bases, 10 bases remained unmatched. CDR1 and CDR2 (germline): MNHNY, SVGAGI (reference sequence). This CDR3 region has 15 residues. CDR3 protein: CASSFLSGSLGEQFF. The DNA of the CDR3 is TGTGCCAGCAGTTTCCTTAGCGGGAGCTTAGGTGAGCAGTTCTTC.

For this clone: Other DNA sequences in this sample translate to the same CDR3. This chain joins TRBV7-9 and TRBJ1-2; 7 nucleotides align to TRBD1. After removal of 5 bases from V and 7 bases from J, the junction contained 4 bases not matched to a gene. CDR3 length: 12 residues. The germline V gene encodes CDR1 SEHNR and CDR2 FQNEAQ (reference sequence). Written as DNA, the CDR3 is TGTGCCAGCAGCCTAGAGGGGGCTGGCTACACCTTC. This sequence encodes CASSLEGAGYTF.

The chain recombines TRBV7-9 with TRBJ2-1; a weak D match, TRBD2 (6 bases). The V gene lost 11 bases and the J gene lost 3 bases, with 17 bases spanning the gap. Germline V CDR1 and CDR2: SEHNR, FQNEAQ (reference sequence). This CDR3 is 14 amino acids long. The CDR3 DNA sequence: TGTGCCTCCTCAGGGCTAGCGTACTACAATGAGCAGTTCTTC. It codes for CASSGLAYYNEQFF.

The chain recombines TRBV6-5 with TRBJ1-6; tentatively, D is TRBD1 (5 bases). In germline, CDR1 is MNHEY, CDR2 SVGAGI. V lost 4 bases and J 14 bases, leaving 18 bases between the germline ends. This CDR3 is 14 amino acids long. The CDR3 is CASSFDSAGGALHF. The DNA of the CDR3 is TGTGCCAGCAGTTTTGACAGCGCCGGTGGGGCCCTCCACTTT.

The chain employs TRBV7-3 and TRBJ2-1; TRBD1 might be the D (5 bases). V dropped 5 bases and J dropped 0 bases, with 8 bases sitting between them. This CDR3 is built from 14 residues. Germline loops: CDR1 SGHTA, CDR2 FQGTGA. The CDR3 here is CASSAGRSYNEQFF. For the CDR3, the DNA is TGTGCCAGCAGCGCAGGGCGCTCCTACAATGAGCAGTTCTTC. The whole variable domain, filled in from reference TRBV7-3 and TRBJ2-1, reads GAGVSQTPSNKVTEKGKYVELRCDPISGHTALYWYRQSLGQGPEFLIYFQGTGAADDSGLPNDRFFAVRPEGSVSTLKIQRTERGDSAVYLCASSAGRSYNEQFFGPGTRLTVL.

This clone has just one count. The J gene is TRBJ1-1, the V gene TRBV28, with D maybe TRBD1 (6 bases). CDR1 is MDHEN, CDR2 SYDVKM, per germline. The CDR3 totals 15 residues. V was trimmed by 1 base and J by 1 base, leaving 10 bases between them. Written as DNA, the CDR3 is TGTGCCAGCAGTTTATCCCCGACAGGGAACACTGAAGCTTTCTTT. This encodes CASSLSPTGNTEAFF.

The rearrangement uses TRBV7-9 and TRBJ1-1; D uncertain. Per germline, CDR1 SEHNR and CDR2 FQNEAQ (reference sequence). CDR3 length: 15 residues. V was trimmed by 4 bases and J by 1 base, leaving 13 bases between them. The CDR3 sequence: CASSSSGRENTEAFF. The CDR3, as DNA: TGTGCCAGCAGCTCCAGTGGACGGGAGAACACTGAAGCTTTCTTT.

This chain uses TRBV9 with TRBJ2-3, with D uncertain. CDR1 is SGDLS and CDR2 is YYNGEE in the germline V gene. This CDR3 region has 15 residues. Trimming took 4 bases from V and 1 from J, leaving 13 bases between them. The CDR3 here is CASSLRQGGTDTQYF. CDR3 DNA: TGTGCCAGCAGCCTCAGGCAAGGCGGCACAGATACGCAGTATTTT.

This clone was seen once. This chain links TRBV19 with TRBJ2-1; 9 bases are a match to TRBD2. The CDR3 is 15 amino acids. The germline V gene has CDR1 LNHDA and CDR2 SQIVND (reference sequence). V dropped 4 bases and J dropped 7; count of bases not matched to a gene: 8. CDR3: CASSTIAGAANEQFF. The CDR3 DNA is TGTGCCAGTAGTACCATAGCGGGAGCAGCGAATGAGCAGTTCTTC.

Comments on this clone: One end of the junction varies from germline; a read error may be responsible. The chain employs TRBV6-1 and TRBJ2-7; the match to TRBD2 covers 9 bases. In germline, CDR1 is MNHNS, CDR2 SASEGT. CDR3 size: 15 residues. CDR3 amino acids: CAGRSGRRNPYEQYF. As DNA, the CDR3 is TGTGCCGGCAGAAGCGGGAGGAGGAACCCCTACGAGCAGTACTTC.

The chain combines TRBV5-1 with TRBJ2-3, with D perhaps TRBD2 (6 bases). Trimming cost V 4 bases and J 1 base, with 10 bases left between them. CDR1 and CDR2 from the germline V gene are SGHRS and YFSETQ. CDR3 size: 14 residues. DNA of the CDR3: TGCGCCAGCAGCCATAGCGGCCGCACAGATACGCAGTATTTT. Translating it yields CASSHSGRTDTQYF.

In its sample, this clone was seen many times. Other DNA sequences in the sample encode the same CDR3. The V and J genes are TRBV6-4 and TRBJ2-3; the D gene is possibly TRBD2 (5 bases). Trimming removed 0 bases from V and 2 bases from J, with 15 bases in between. The germline V gene encodes CDR1 MRHNA and CDR2 SNTAGT. The length of the CDR3 is 17 residues. CDR3 amino acids: CASSDSSLDSHTDTQYF. The CDR3 DNA follows: TGTGCCAGCAGTGACTCGAGTCTGGACTCACACACAGATACGCAGTATTTT.

The chain joins TRBV5-1 to TRBJ2-2, with D perhaps TRBD2 (6 bases). Trimming removed 4 bases at V and 4 bases at J, with 14 bases between. This CDR3 comprises 15 residues. CDR1 is SGHRS and CDR2 is YFSETQ in the germline V gene. The CDR3 reads CASSLRDFSTGELFF. The DNA of the CDR3 is TGCGCCAGCAGCCTCCGGGACTTTAGCACCGGGGAGCTGTTTTTT.

This clone appeared a few times. The rearrangement links TRBV6-6 to TRBJ2-1, with 7 bases fitting TRBD2. The CDR3 extends over 13 amino acids. Germline lookup yields CDR1 MNHNY and CDR2 SVGAGI (reference sequence). With V trimmed by 5 bases and J by 7 bases, 5 bases remained unmatched. The DNA for the CDR3 is TGTGCCAGCAGTGGGGGGGACTGGAATGAGCAGTTCTTC. The encoded protein is CASSGGDWNEQFF.

This clone showed up just once. The genes are TRBV10-3 and TRBJ2-3, with TRBD2 matching over 12 bases. Trimming removed 2 bases from V and 5 bases from J; junction bases left unmatched: 17. This CDR3 is 20 amino acids long. Per the germline V gene, CDR1 is ENHRY and CDR2 is SYGVKD. CDR3 residues: CAISESWTSGTPGLGDTQYF. The CDR3 DNA sequence: TGTGCCATCAGTGAGAGTTGGACTAGCGGGACCCCCGGGCTGGGAGATACGCAGTATTTT.

The sample holds a few counts of this clone. The chain joins TRBV6-1 to TRBJ1-4; D might be TRBD1 (5 bases). The CDR3 loop spans 13 amino acids. Germline V gene lookup returns CDR1 MNHNS and CDR2 SASEGT. Trimming took 5 bases from V and 7 from J, leaving 11 bases between them. CDR3 loop: CASSQQGGEKLFF. CDR3 coding DNA: TGTGCCAGCAGTCAGCAGGGTGGTGAAAAACTGTTTTTT.

The V gene is TRBV7-3, the J gene TRBJ2-3; 9 bases line up with TRBD1. J gave up 0 bases and V 5 bases, and 3 bases lay outside the gene matches. This CDR3 region has 15 residues. Per germline, CDR1 SGHTA and CDR2 FQGTGA. CDR3 nucleotide sequence: TGTGCCAGCAGCCCTGGGACAGGGAGCACAGATACGCAGTATTTT. Its protein product is CASSPGTGSTDTQYF.

The V gene is TRBV9, the J gene TRBJ2-1; 9 bases match TRBD1. Germline V gene lookup returns CDR1 SGDLS and CDR2 YYNGEE. The trim removed 0 bases at V and 8 bases at J, leaving 6 bases unmatched. This CDR3 comprises 15 residues. This chain's CDR3 is CASSVGGTGFDEQFF. The CDR3 bases are TGTGCCAGCAGCGTAGGTGGGACAGGGTTTGATGAGCAGTTCTTC.

This clone turned up a few times. This chain links TRBV9 with TRBJ1-6, with unresolved D. CDR3 length: 10 amino acids. Germline V gives CDR1 SGDLS, CDR2 YYNGEE. V shed 7 bases and J shed 9 bases, with 5 bases lying between them. The CDR3 reads CASRVSPLHF. The DNA of the CDR3 is TGTGCCAGCCGAGTTTCACCCCTCCACTTT.

This chain connects TRBV7-9 to TRBJ1-3; D call uncertain. From germline, CDR1 is SEHNR and CDR2 FQNEAQ (reference sequence). This CDR3 contains 15 residues. The germline V and J ends were trimmed by 5 bases and 4 bases, with 15 bases remaining between them. The CDR3 region has the DNA TGTGCCAGCAGCCGACGGGCAGACTACGGAAACACCATATATTTT. Translation gives CASSRRADYGNTIYF. Combining the CDR3 with reference TRBV7-9 and TRBJ1-3 gives the whole variable domain DTGVSQNPRHKITKRGQNVTFRCDPISEHNRLYWYRQTLGQGPEFLTYFQNEAQLEKSRLLSDRFSAERPKGSFSTLEIQRTEQGDSAMYLCASSRRADYGNTIYFGEGSWLTVV.

This chain links TRBV7-3 with TRBJ2-5; 9 nucleotides match TRBD1. V lost 1 base, J lost 5 bases, and 5 bases stayed unmatched. Germline values: CDR1 SGHTA, CDR2 FQGTGA. The CDR3 consists of 15 residues. CDR3 nucleotide sequence: TGTGCCAGCAGCTTAATGGGACAGGGAGGGGAGACCCAGTACTTC. Amino acids: CASSLMGQGGETQYF.

The rearrangement uses TRBV7-6 and TRBJ2-4, with TRBD2 identical over 13 bases. The trim removed 8 bases at V and 6 bases at J, leaving 10 bases unmatched. CDR1 and CDR2 (germline): SGHVS, FNYEAQ. The CDR3 is 16 residues long. The CDR3 DNA follows: TGTGCCAGCCCCGGACTAGCGGGAGAATTTAGAAACATTCAGTACTTC. This encodes CASPGLAGEFRNIQYF. Complete variable domain (other parts from reference TRBV7-6 and TRBJ2-4): GAGVSQSPRYKVTKRGQDVALRCDPISGHVSLYWYRQALGQGPEFLTYFNYEAQQDKSGLPNDRFSAERPEGSISTLTIQRTEQRDSAMYRCASPGLAGEFRNIQYFGAGTRLSVL.

The chain employs TRBV5-1 and TRBJ2-5, with TRBD1 identical over 8 bases. This CDR3 is built from 15 residues. Germline lookup yields CDR1 SGHRS and CDR2 YFSETQ. Losses at the gene ends were 0 bases for V and 1 base for J; bases not matched to a gene: 2. The CDR3 DNA follows: TGCGCCAGCAGCTTGGCGACAGGGGTCCAAGAGACCCAGTACTTC. Residues: CASSLATGVQETQYF.

The V call is TRBV18, the J call TRBJ2-7; the match to TRBD1 covers 7 bases. V dropped 3 bases and J dropped 0; count of bases not matched to a gene: 2. The CDR3 consists of 14 residues. Germline CDR1 reads KGHSH; CDR2 reads LQKENI. CDR3 sequence (DNA): TGTGCCAGCTCACCCCGGGACAGCTCCTACGAGCAGTACTTC. It encodes CASSPRDSSYEQYF.